Sequencing of this T cell receptor (beta chain) was carried out in a study of cytomegalovirus exposure and HLA in healthy donors. Regarding the study as a whole: In vitro checks showed that a few CMV-associated chains really do target CMV antigens. Reports indicated that the classifier achieved high specificity and sensitivity in diagnosing cytomegalovirus status.

Healthy people donating bone marrow made up the donors. The CDR3 extends over 12 amino acids. V was clipped by 6 bases and J by 12 bases, with 18 bases between them. The germline V gene encodes CDR1 SNHLY and CDR2 FYNNEI. A multiplex PCR was run with 60 Vbeta primers and 13 Jbeta primers. Method: immunoSEQ multiplex PCR; TCRdb's copy keeps in-frame clones and lacks some. This table holds about 110,000 clones, 60% to 80% found once. Comment on this clone: Its antigen is undetermined.

What was sequenced was PBMCs. This receptor was identified in a young man in good health and CMV-seropositive. The gene calls are TRBV2 and TRBJ2-7, with D perhaps TRBD2 (6 bases). The chain's CDR3 is CASRGLRDLGYF. Written as DNA, the CDR3 is TGTGCCAGCAGGGGACTCCGGGACCTTGGGTACTTC.